The clone carrying this T cell receptor beta chain showed up many times. This sample stems from a study of early T cells in non-severe SARS-CoV-2 infection. TCRdb reprocessed the 5' RACE reads via MiXCR and lists one record per CDR3 protein. This sample has 40,000 to 45,000 distinct CDR3 sequences, with around 9.9% found just once. V dropped 3 bases and J dropped 8; count of bases not matched to a gene: 9. CDR1 is SGHTA and CDR2 is FQGNSA in the germline V gene. The CDR3 is 14 amino acids. The chain recombines TRBV7-2 with TRBJ1-1, with 7 positions matching TRBD1. The source of this sequence is an adult who was a healthcare worker with PCR-confirmed SARS-CoV-2 infection or an uninfected control (not recorded which). The sequenced material came from whole blood. This CDR3 is CASSLYGLRGEAFF. CDR3 coding DNA: TGTGCCAGCAGCTTGTACGGACTCAGGGGGGAAGCTTTCTTT.